This entry lists 14 T cell receptor beta chains sequenced from one sample in a study of cytomegalovirus exposure and HLA in healthy donors. PCR employed 60 Vbeta and 13 Jbeta primers. Generated by immunoSEQ multiplex PCR, the TCRdb table keeps only in-frame clones and is missing some. The table records over 150,000 clones, approximately 85% of them present only once. The sequenced sample was PBMCs. All receptors derive from a girl aged 2 to 9 in good health and CMV-seropositive.

The V gene is TRBV6-5, the J gene TRBJ2-1; 8 bases align to TRBD1. The germline CDR1 and CDR2 sequences are MNHEY and SVGAGI. Germline trimming cut 4 bases from V and 9 bases from J; bases unmatched to any gene: 5. The CDR3 consists of 13 residues. The CDR3 sequence is CASSLRQGFEQFF. DNA of the CDR3: TGTGCCAGCAGTTTACGACAGGGGTTTGAGCAGTTCTTC.

The chain couples TRBV30 to TRBJ2-1; D call uncertain. The germline V gene encodes CDR1 GTSNPN and CDR2 SVGIG (reference sequence). This CDR3 is built from 10 residues. The V end lost 5 bases, the J end lost 6 bases, and 5 bases lay between the germline ends. The CDR3 bases are TGTGCCTGGGCGCGCAATGAGCAGTTCTTC. Translating gives CAWARNEQFF.

The genes are TRBV7-8 and TRBJ1-1; D is ambiguous. The V and J ends lost 1 base and 4 bases respectively, with 13 bases between them. CDR1 SGHVS and CDR2 FQNEAQ come from the germline V gene. This CDR3 is 15 amino acids long. CDR3 sequence (DNA): TGTGCCAGCAGCTTAGGAGGGAAGTGGAGCACTGAAGCTTTCTTT. It encodes CASSLGGKWSTEAFF.

The chain uses TRBV6-5 and TRBJ2-1; 8 bases align to TRBD1. Germline-derived CDR1 and CDR2 are MNHEY and SVGAGI. Losses at the gene ends were 10 bases for V and 8 bases for J; bases not matched to a gene: 10. CDR3 length: 13 amino acids. In DNA, the CDR3 is TGTGCCACATGGGCGACAGGGGTCGATGAGCAGTTCTTC. Protein: CATWATGVDEQFF.

The rearrangement links TRBV5-4 to TRBJ2-3; TRBD2 matches 14 bases. The CDR3 is 18 residues long. V trimming: 5 bases; J trimming: 3 bases; junction bases outside the gene matches: 11. CDR1 is SGHNT, CDR2 YYREEE, per germline (reference sequence). DNA of the CDR3: TGTGCCAGCAGTGGGACTAGCGGGAGATTTTTGTCAACAGATACGCAGTATTTT. It yields the protein CASSGTSGRFLSTDTQYF.

This chain uses TRBV7-3 with TRBJ2-2; D is perhaps TRBD2 (5 bases). The V gene lost 4 bases and the J gene lost 7 bases, with 13 bases spanning the gap. Germline CDR1 is SGHTA and CDR2 is FQGTGA. The CDR3 has 14 residues. The CDR3 loop reads CASSSDLRDGELFF. For the CDR3, the DNA is TGTGCCAGCAGCTCGGACTTGAGAGACGGGGAGCTGTTTTTT.

This rearrangement joins TRBV15 to TRBJ1-2; D unresolved. V dropped 3 bases and J dropped 7 bases, with 12 bases sitting between them. Germline values: CDR1 LNHNV, CDR2 YYDKDF (reference sequence). This CDR3 comprises 13 residues. The DNA for the CDR3 is TGTGCCACCAGCAGCCGGGGTCAGGCTGGCTACACCTTC. This encodes CATSSRGQAGYTF.

V and J are TRBV19 and TRBJ2-3; D is perhaps TRBD1 (6 bases). V lost 2 bases to trimming and J lost 4 bases, with 19 bases between them. Germline assignment: CDR1 LNHDA and CDR2 SQIVND (reference sequence). This CDR3 has 17 amino acids. This CDR3 is CASSISFWDNKADTQYF. DNA of the CDR3: TGTGCCAGTAGTATAAGTTTTTGGGACAATAAGGCAGATACGCAGTATTTT.

The chain recombines TRBV7-3 with TRBJ2-1; a possible D gene is TRBD2 (5 bases). Trimming cost V 2 bases and J 3 bases, with 14 bases left between them. The CDR3 contains 16 residues. Per germline, CDR1 SGHTA and CDR2 FQGTGA. This chain's CDR3 is CASSLGSSGGYNEQFF. The CDR3 coding sequence is TGTGCCAGCAGCTTAGGTTCCAGCGGAGGCTACAATGAGCAGTTCTTC.

V gene TRBV27 combines with J gene TRBJ2-7; D may be TRBD1 (5 bases). Trimming removed 2 bases from V and 4 bases from J, with 21 bases in between. Germline V gene data show CDR1 as MNHEY and CDR2 as SMNVEV (reference sequence). The CDR3 consists of 17 residues. The CDR3 is CASSLGVRARGTYEQYF. CDR3 sequence (DNA): TGTGCCAGCAGTTTAGGGGTCCGGGCTAGGGGAACTTACGAGCAGTACTTC.

The chain carries TRBV27 and TRBJ1-1, with TRBD1 as a possible D gene (5 bases). This CDR3 comprises 13 residues. CDR1 MNHEY and CDR2 SMNVEV come from the germline V gene (reference sequence). Trimming took 6 bases from V and 0 from J, leaving 8 bases between them. The CDR3 DNA reads TGTGCCAGCAGGGACACCTTGAACACTGAAGCTTTCTTT. It yields the protein CASRDTLNTEAFF.

The chain employs TRBV27 and TRBJ2-3; D unclear. The V end was cut by 6 bases, the J end by 4 bases, with 23 bases between. The CDR3 runs 17 residues. Germline V gene sequence: CDR1 MNHEY, CDR2 SMNVEV (reference sequence). The CDR3 here is CASRSFPVGLVADTQYF. CDR3 DNA: TGTGCCAGCAGATCCTTCCCCGTGGGTCTAGTGGCAGATACGCAGTATTTT.

The V gene is TRBV28, the J gene TRBJ1-1; TRBD1 agrees at 8 bases. The V and J ends lost 3 bases and 3 bases, in that order; junction bases with no gene match: 3. This CDR3 spans 14 amino acids. The germline V gene encodes CDR1 MDHEN and CDR2 SYDVKM. The CDR3 loop is CASSLTGDDTEAFF. CDR3 in DNA: TGTGCCAGCAGTTTGACAGGGGACGACACTGAAGCTTTCTTT.

This clone was found a few times. V is TRBV6-5 and J is TRBJ1-3; D possibly corresponds to TRBD1 (5 bases). The CDR3 covers 16 residues. Germline CDR1 and CDR2: MNHEY and SVGAGI. With 2 bases removed from V and 2 bases from J, the gap between germline ends came to 13 bases. CDR3: CASSYSRRVTGNTIYF. In nucleotides, the CDR3 is TGTGCCAGCAGTTACAGTCGCAGGGTGACTGGAAACACCATATATTTT.